Listed here are 19 T cell receptor beta chains from one sample, sequenced in a study of shared clonotypes between healthy human individuals. Profiled with immunoSEQ multiplex PCR; TCRdb holds only in-frame clones, not every one. The sample contains millions of clones, 85% to 95% of which appear only once. Sequencing was carried out using naive CD4+ T cells sorted from blood. Indicated subset: CD45RA+ positively selected. These receptor sequences come from a young man in good health.

CDR3 protein: CASSGQGSNEKLFF. CDR3 nucleotide sequence: TGTGCCAGCAGTGGACAGGGCAGTAATGAAAAACTGTTTTTT. This sequence joins TRBV2 and TRBJ1-4; 7 bases are shared with TRBD1. Germline V gene data show CDR1 as SNHLY and CDR2 as FYNNEI. This CDR3 has 14 amino acids. After removal of 4 bases from V and 4 bases from J, the junction contained 3 bases not matched to a gene. The full variable domain, rest sourced from reference TRBV2 and TRBJ1-4, is EPEVTQTPSHQVTQMGQEVILRCVPISNHLYFYWYRQILGQKVEFLVSFYNNEISEKSEIFDDQFSVERPDGSNFTLKIRSTKLEDSAMYFCASSGQGSNEKLFFGSGTQLSVL.

This chain joins TRBV18 and TRBJ1-2; tentatively, D is TRBD1 (6 bases). Germline V CDR1 and CDR2: KGHSH, LQKENI. Trimming took 5 bases from V and 5 from J, leaving 9 bases between them. The CDR3 extends over 12 amino acids. CDR3: CASSSGQYGYTF. The CDR3 bases are TGTGCCAGCTCATCCGGACAGTATGGCTACACCTTC.

The chain joins TRBV11-2 to TRBJ1-4; D gene unclear. The CDR3 covers 14 residues. Trimming pared 5 bases from V and 8 bases from J, leaving 15 bases between. Germline values: CDR1 SGHAT, CDR2 FQNNGV. In DNA form, the CDR3 reads TGTGCCAGCAGCGTCACGATTACACCGGAAAAACTGTTTTTT. It is translated as CASSVTITPEKLFF.

The CDR3 DNA sequence: TGTGCCAGCAGCTTAGGTGGACAGTCGCGGCCCCTCCACTTT. It encodes CASSLGGQSRPLHF. J is TRBJ1-6 and V is TRBV7-2; D possibly corresponds to TRBD1 (6 bases). Trimming took off 1 base at V and 13 bases at J, with 14 bases between the two ends. The CDR3 consists of 14 residues. CDR1 and CDR2 from the germline V gene are SGHTA and FQGNSA.

The rearrangement links TRBV7-2 to TRBJ2-1; D is unclear. The CDR3 has 12 residues. Trimming pared 7 bases from V and 8 bases from J, leaving 12 bases between. Germline values: CDR1 SGHTA, CDR2 FQGNSA. In nucleotides, the CDR3 is TGTGCCAGCATCCAGTCCCGGGATGAGCAGTTCTTC. Amino acid sequence: CASIQSRDEQFF.

This chain joins TRBV7-2 and TRBJ2-3; D possibly corresponds to TRBD2 (5 bases). Germline V gene sequence: CDR1 SGHTA, CDR2 FQGNSA. This CDR3 has 13 residues. V lost 4 bases and J lost 4, with 9 bases in between. CDR3 region: CASSSRGPDTQYF. In DNA form, the CDR3 reads TGTGCCAGCAGCTCTCGGGGTCCAGATACGCAGTATTTT. The whole variable domain, remainder taken from reference TRBV7-2 and TRBJ2-3, is GAGVSQSPSNKVTEKGKDVELRCDPISGHTALYWYRQSLGQGLEFLIYFQGNSAPDKSGLPSDRFSAERTGGSVSTLTIQRTQQEDSAVYLCASSSRGPDTQYFGPGTRLTVL.

The chain joins TRBV18 to TRBJ1-2; D gene uncertain. Trimming removed 0 bases at V and 7 bases at J, with 9 bases between. Per the germline V gene, CDR1 is KGHSH and CDR2 is LQKENI. The CDR3 has 13 amino acids. CDR3 DNA: TGTGCCAGCTCACCACCTGAGGGAGCTGGCTACACCTTC. Translated, it gives CASSPPEGAGYTF.

The V call is TRBV30, the J call TRBJ2-3; D possibly corresponds to TRBD1 (6 bases). The CDR3 length is 13 residues. Trimming took off 2 bases at V and 4 bases at J, with 10 bases between the two ends. Germline loops: CDR1 GTSNPN, CDR2 SVGIG (reference sequence). The CDR3 loop is CAWSRGLADTQYF. The CDR3 DNA follows: TGTGCCTGGAGTAGGGGGTTGGCAGATACGCAGTATTTT.

J is TRBJ1-6 and V is TRBV18, with D unresolved. Germline values: CDR1 KGHSH, CDR2 LQKENI. This CDR3 is 15 amino acids long. V lost 3 bases and J 5 bases, leaving 11 bases between the germline ends. CDR3 residues: CASSPFNNDNSPLHF. In nucleotides, the CDR3 is TGTGCCAGCTCACCCTTTAACAATGATAATTCACCCCTCCACTTT.

The chain links TRBV5-1 to TRBJ2-1; D uncertain. The V end lost 4 bases, the J end lost 6 bases, and 17 bases lay between the germline ends. The germline V gene encodes CDR1 SGHRS and CDR2 YFSETQ. This CDR3 has 15 residues. The CDR3, as DNA: TGCGCCAGCAGCCTCGGAACGGGCAGTGGCAATGAGCAGTTCTTC. Its protein product is CASSLGTGSGNEQFF.

V and J are TRBV6-6 and TRBJ1-1; D is uncertain. The CDR3 consists of 13 residues. Germline CDR1 is MNHNY and CDR2 is SVGAGI (reference sequence). The germline V and J ends were trimmed by 7 bases and 4 bases, with 13 bases remaining between them. The CDR3, as DNA: TGTGCCAGCACCCTGGGGATCAGCACTGAAGCTTTCTTT. Residues: CASTLGISTEAFF.

The rearrangement joins TRBV6-6 to TRBJ2-7; D remains unclear. Between the trimmed V and J ends, which lost 7 bases and 6 bases, there was a span of 10 bases. This CDR3 contains 11 residues. Looked up from germline, CDR1 is MNHNY and CDR2 is SVGAGI (reference sequence). In DNA form, the CDR3 reads TGTGCCAGCACCTACGGGCGCGAGCAGTACTTC. As protein: CASTYGREQYF.

The gene calls are TRBV5-6 and TRBJ1-3, with no clear D. Trimming took off 0 bases at V and 0 bases at J, with 7 bases between the two ends. This CDR3 is 15 amino acids long. CDR1 is SGHDT, CDR2 YYEEEE, per germline. CDR3: CASSLGRSSGNTIYF. CDR3 bases: TGTGCCAGCAGCTTGGGGAGGAGCTCTGGAAACACCATATATTTT.

The genes are TRBV7-2 and TRBJ2-3; the D is unclear. This CDR3 is built from 14 residues. Trimming removed 2 bases at V and 1 base at J, with 7 bases between. CDR1 and CDR2 from the germline V gene are SGHTA and FQGNSA. The CDR3 loop reads CASSLLQGTDTQYF. CDR3 DNA sequence: TGTGCCAGCAGCTTACTTCAAGGCACAGATACGCAGTATTTT.

This sequence joins TRBV28 and TRBJ1-6, with 9 bases aligning to TRBD1. Germline trimming cut 7 bases from V and 7 bases from J; bases unmatched to any gene: 8. CDR1 MDHEN and CDR2 SYDVKM come from the germline V gene. CDR3 length equals 15 residues. The DNA of the CDR3 is TGTGCCAGCACCCCATCGGGACAGGGAAATTCACCCCTCCACTTT. As protein: CASTPSGQGNSPLHF.

V usage is TRBV7-2 and J usage is TRBJ2-7; D ambiguous. The CDR3 covers 13 residues. The germline V gene has CDR1 SGHTA and CDR2 FQGNSA. V shed 0 bases and J shed 6 bases, with 9 bases lying between them. The CDR3 spells CASSLAWAGEQYF. CDR3 in DNA: TGTGCCAGCAGCTTAGCGTGGGCAGGCGAGCAGTACTTC.

The rearrangement links TRBV5-4 to TRBJ1-1; possibly TRBD1 for D (6 bases). Germline CDR1 is SGHNT and CDR2 is YYREEE (reference sequence). Trimming shortened V by 3 bases and J by 3 bases, and 12 bases separated the two germline ends. The CDR3 length is 14 residues. In DNA form, the CDR3 reads TGTGCCAGCAGCTCCAGGGGAGGAGACACTGAAGCTTTCTTT. Translating it yields CASSSRGGDTEAFF. Full variable domain (outside the CDR3, taken from reference TRBV5-4 and TRBJ1-1): ETGVTQSPTHLIKTRGQQVTLRCSSQSGHNTVSWYQQALGQGPQFIFQYYREEENGRGNFPPRFSGLQFPNYSSELNVNALELDDSALYLCASSSRGGDTEAFFGQGTRLTVV.

This sequence joins TRBV6-1 and TRBJ1-4, with D uncertain. V gave up 1 base and J gave up 2 bases, with 5 bases separating them. CDR1 is MNHNS and CDR2 is SASEGT in the germline V gene. The CDR3 sequence is 14 residues long. CDR3 in DNA: TGTGCCAGCAGTGAAGGGTCTACTAATGAAAAACTGTTTTTT. It encodes CASSEGSTNEKLFF.

The chain joins TRBV7-2 to TRBJ2-7, with 15 bases aligning to TRBD2. The junction had 0 bases not matched to a gene; V was cut back by 0 bases and J by 6 bases. There are 15 residues in the CDR3. Germline V lookup: CDR1 SGHTA, CDR2 FQGNSA. The CDR3 protein is CASSLAGLAGGEQYF. DNA for the CDR3: TGTGCCAGCAGCTTAGCGGGACTAGCGGGAGGCGAGCAGTACTTC.